Here is one TCR beta chain with its context. The antigen is not known. V was pared by 2 bases and J by 2 bases, with 16 bases between. Germline V gene data show CDR1 as SGHAT and CDR2 as FQNNGV. CDR3 length: 17 amino acids. The sample belongs to a study of graft-versus-host responses after intestinal transplantation. The wider study: Multivisceral, liver-intestinal, or isolated intestinal grafts went to recipients. Among the recipients, all got anti-thymocyte globulin induction and then tacrolimus and steroids for approximately 3 years.

Findings of the study overall: Some GvH clones were seen earlier in gut or blood, suggesting intestinal origin. Peak circulating GvH clone levels were associated with early post-transplant HvG declines.

Using immunoSEQ multiplex PCR, the repertoire was profiled, and TCRdb retains in-frame clones only, with some absent. The repertoire holds about 38,000 clones, with under 85% as singletons. The gene calls are TRBV11-2 and TRBJ1-3; no definite D call. The sample here was PBMCs, taken 1070 days after transplant. This receptor was obtained from a human patient who received an intestinal transplant, so some T cells may come from the graft donor. This CDR3 is CASSLRIRVEPGNTIYF. CDR3 DNA sequence: TGTGCCAGCAGCTTACGGATCCGGGTTGAACCTGGAAACACCATATATTTT.